This entry lists 22 T cell receptor beta chains sequenced from one sample in a study of blood T cells in healthy people across ages. Primers used in a second PCR of roughly 7 to 11 cycles were a sample-barcoded 5' primer and a J-beta primer mix. TCRdb analysed the 5' RACE reads with MiXCR anew, one entry per CDR3 protein. The sample consists of about 970,000 distinct CDR3 sequences, about 51% of them appearing once. The sequencing sample was made of blood. The receptors stem from a woman aged 60-70 years in good health.

This chain uses TRBV7-2 with TRBJ2-7, with TRBD2 as a possible D gene (7 bases). The V gene's germline CDR1 is SGHTA and CDR2 FQGNSA. The V gene lost 1 base and the J gene lost 5 bases, with 15 bases spanning the gap. This CDR3 has 15 residues. CDR3 coding DNA: TGTGCCAGCAGCTTAGTGGGGGGGCAGGACAACGAGCAGTACTTC. It encodes CASSLVGGQDNEQYF.

The chain links TRBV20-1 to TRBJ2-5, with TRBD2 matching 7 bases. The better agreement between TRBJ2-7 and the DNA end casts doubt on the J call. CDR3 length equals 13 residues. Germline CDR1 and CDR2: DFQATT and SNEGSKA (reference sequence). The CDR3 nucleotides read TGCAGTGCAACCGGGACTACCGGATACGAGCAGTACTTC. It translates to CSATGTTGYEQYF.

The chain carries TRBV19 and TRBJ2-3; 9 bases map to TRBD1. Germline V gene data show CDR1 as LNHDA and CDR2 as SQIVND (reference sequence). CDR3 length: 14 residues. The junction had 13 bases not matched to a gene; V was cut back by 10 bases and J by 8 bases. This CDR3 is CATSVGQGGGTQYF. The CDR3 DNA sequence: TGTGCCACTTCTGTGGGACAGGGTGGCGGTACGCAGTATTTT.

The sample holds a few counts of this clonotype. The chain links TRBV5-5 to TRBJ1-5; D unclear. This CDR3 has 13 residues. Germline values: CDR1 SGHKS, CDR2 YYEKEE (reference sequence). Trimming shortened V by 0 bases and J by 5 bases, and 6 bases separated the two germline ends. Here the CDR3 DNA reads TGTGCCAGCAGCTTGGGGAGCGATCAGCCCCAGCATTTT. This sequence encodes CASSLGSDQPQHF.

The V call is TRBV11-3, the J call TRBJ2-1; a weak D match, TRBD1 (5 bases). Trimming took off 5 bases at V and 3 bases at J, with 14 bases between the two ends. CDR3 length: 15 amino acids. Germline V CDR1 and CDR2: SGHNT, YENEEA. CDR3 loop: CASSLRTTNYNEQFF. DNA for the CDR3: TGTGCCAGCAGCCTGCGGACAACCAACTACAATGAGCAGTTCTTC. The variable domain in full, with the rest retrieved from reference TRBV11-3 and TRBJ2-1, is EAGVVQSPRYKIIEKKQPVAFWCNPISGHNTLYWYLQNLGQGPELLIRYENEEAVDDSQLPKDRFSAERLKGVDSTLKIQPAELGDSAVYLCASSLRTTNYNEQFFGPGTRLTVL.

The gene calls are TRBV7-9 and TRBJ1-2; D may be TRBD1 (5 bases). The V gene lost 5 bases and the J gene lost 6 bases, with 19 bases spanning the gap. CDR1 SEHNR and CDR2 FQNEAQ come from the germline V gene (reference sequence). The CDR3 loop spans 15 amino acids. CDR3 loop: CASSILGRGGDGYTF. The CDR3 region has the DNA TGTGCCAGCAGCATACTCGGCCGAGGAGGGGATGGCTACACCTTC. The entire variable domain, with the rest obtained from reference TRBV7-9 and TRBJ1-2, is as follows: DTGVSQNPRHKITKRGQNVTFRCDPISEHNRLYWYRQTLGQGPEFLTYFQNEAQLEKSRLLSDRFSAERPKGSFSTLEIQRTEQGDSAMYLCASSILGRGGDGYTFGSGTRLTVV.

This clonotype was seen more than once but under ten times. The rearrangement uses TRBV29-1 and TRBJ2-7; 16 nucleotides agree with TRBD2. Trimming at V came to 6 bases and at J to 6 bases, leaving 5 bases not matched to a gene. This CDR3 has 14 amino acids. Per the germline V gene, CDR1 is SQVTM and CDR2 is ANQGSEA. CDR3 in DNA: TGCAGCGTCGGGACTAGCGGGAGGGCCTCCGAGCAGTACTTC. Encoded protein: CSVGTSGRASEQYF.

The chain employs TRBV7-2 and TRBJ2-7; D is possibly TRBD2 (6 bases). V gave up 1 base and J gave up 4 bases, with 14 bases separating them. CDR3 length equals 15 residues. Germline CDR1 and CDR2: SGHTA and FQGNSA. The CDR3 bases are TGTGCCAGCAGCTTAGTTGCGCGGGGTGAATACGAGCAGTACTTC. It is translated as CASSLVARGEYEQYF.

With regard to this clonotype: One junction end does not reproduce the germline sequence, and a read error may be involved. V is TRBV30 and J is TRBJ2-1; 7 bases line up with TRBD2. Germline V CDR1 and CDR2: GTSNPN, SVGIG (reference sequence). CDR3 length equals 16 residues. CDR3 DNA: TGTGCCCGGAGTGTTTGGGTGCTAGCGGATTACAATGAGCAGTTCTTC. This sequence encodes CARSVWVLADYNEQFF.

V usage is TRBV28 and J usage is TRBJ2-7, with TRBD2 matching 8 bases. CDR1 is MDHEN and CDR2 is SYDVKM in the germline V gene. V shed 5 bases and J 3 bases; nucleotides not matched to a gene: 9. The CDR3 length is 15 residues. The CDR3 DNA reads as TGTGCCAGCAGTGCGCCCGGACTAGCAGTCTACGAGCAGTACTTC. Translation: CASSAPGLAVYEQYF.

At least ten counts were recorded for this clonotype. This chain uses TRBV12-3 or TRBV12-4 with TRBJ2-2; possible D gene TRBD1, 5 bases. Trimming pared 3 bases from V and 1 base from J, leaving 9 bases between. This CDR3 is 15 amino acids long. The CDR3 DNA follows: TGTGCCAGCAGTTTGTTAAGGGGGAACACCGGGGAGCTGTTTTTT. Translation: CASSLLRGNTGELFF.

Concerning this clonotype itself: A read error may produce the germline difference seen at one junction end. CDR3 bases: TGTGCCAGCAGCACAGCGGGATCTCCCTACGAGCGGTACTTC. Its translation: CASSTAGSPYERYF. V and J are TRBV13 and TRBJ2-7; the match to TRBD2 covers 7 bases. CDR3 length: 14 amino acids. Germline V lookup: CDR1 PRHDT, CDR2 FYEKMQ (reference sequence).

This clonotype was counted a few times. V usage is TRBV6-2 or TRBV6-3 and J usage is TRBJ2-7; D is perhaps TRBD2 (6 bases). The CDR3 has 17 residues. The germline V gene has CDR1 MNHEY and CDR2 SVGEGT. V dropped 2 bases and J dropped 2 bases, with 19 bases sitting between them. CDR3 loop: CASSYAAPSGLTYEQYF. CDR3 nucleotides: TGTGCCAGCAGTTACGCGGCCCCCAGCGGGCTTACCTACGAGCAGTACTTC.

Comment on this clonotype: Sequence at one end of the junction differs from germline and may be a read error. The rearrangement links TRBV29-1 to TRBJ2-1, with 8 positions matching TRBD1. CDR3 length equals 14 residues. Germline-derived CDR1 and CDR2 are SQVTM and ANQGSEA. The CDR3 protein is CSVAGGQTYNERFF. The CDR3, as DNA: TGCAGCGTTGCAGGGGGCCAAACCTACAACGAGCGGTTCTTC.

The CDR3 DNA is TGTGCCAGCAGTTTTGGGGGGGAACTAGCGGGAGGTCACAGCTCCTACAATGAGCAGTTCTTC. Translated, it gives CASSFGGELAGGHSSYNEQFF. This chain uses TRBV12-3 or TRBV12-4 with TRBJ2-1; TRBD2 agrees at 12 bases. J was trimmed by 0 bases and V by 3 bases; bases with no gene match: 15. This CDR3 contains 21 residues.

The chain has TRBV18 and TRBJ2-7; 9 bases are a match to TRBD1. This CDR3 is 14 amino acids long. Germline CDR1 KGHSH, CDR2 LQKENI. Trimming cost V 0 bases and J 10 bases; bases outside gene matches: 7. The CDR3 loop reads CASSPPGQGISQYF. The CDR3 DNA sequence: TGTGCCAGCTCACCACCGGGACAGGGAATTTCCCAGTACTTC.

The chain employs TRBV2 and TRBJ2-2; 8 bases align to TRBD1. The CDR3 is 13 amino acids. Germline values: CDR1 SNHLY, CDR2 FYNNEI. J lost 6 bases, V lost 11 bases, and 8 bases had no gene match. CDR3 loop: CAGNGQGPGELFF. The DNA of the CDR3 is TGTGCCGGCAATGGACAGGGACCCGGGGAGCTGTTTTTT.

This clonotype was counted a few times. The chain is built from TRBV9 and TRBJ2-7; tentatively, D is TRBD2 (8 bases). Per germline, CDR1 SGDLS and CDR2 YYNGEE. V was cut by 7 bases and J by 5 bases, with 34 bases left in between. This CDR3 is 19 amino acids long. As DNA, the CDR3 is TGTGCCAGCGCGCCGGGACAGAGCCATAGAGCGGGAGTTCGGAACGAGCAGTACTTC. This gives the protein CASAPGQSHRAGVRNEQYF.

V is TRBV20-1 and J is TRBJ2-1; 13 nucleotides align to TRBD2. V lost 5 bases and J lost 8; bases outside the gene matches: 9. The CDR3 has 15 amino acids. Germline-derived CDR1 and CDR2 are DFQATT and SNEGSKA (reference sequence). The CDR3 nucleotides read TGCAGTGCTTGGTGGGGACTAGCGGGACAATATGAGCAGTTCTTC. It codes for CSAWWGLAGQYEQFF.

This clonotype appeared a few times. This chain joins TRBV7-9 and TRBJ2-1; 11 bases fit TRBD1. J lost 8 bases, V lost 5 bases, and 8 bases had no gene match. The CDR3 sequence is 15 residues long. Germline assignment: CDR1 SEHNR and CDR2 FQNEAQ (reference sequence). Here the CDR3 reads CASSLGQGGSDEQFF. CDR3 in DNA: TGTGCCAGCAGCCTGGGACAGGGGGGTAGCGATGAGCAGTTCTTC.

This clonotype was counted a few times. Here the CDR3 reads CASSQEGVAGWYEQFF. DNA for the CDR3: TGCGCCAGCAGCCAAGAAGGAGTAGCGGGATGGTATGAGCAGTTCTTC. The rearrangement uses TRBV4-1 and TRBJ2-1; 8 positions match TRBD2. The germline V gene encodes CDR1 MGHRA and CDR2 YSYEKL. This CDR3 is built from 16 residues. Trimming removed 0 bases from V and 8 bases from J; junction bases left unmatched: 9.

Regarding this clonotype: A read error may explain this, as a much larger clone is one base away. The chain recombines TRBV3-1 with TRBJ2-1; D gene unclear. Germline V gene sequence: CDR1 LGHDT, CDR2 YNNKEL (reference sequence). V dropped 6 bases and J dropped 5 bases, with 5 bases sitting between them. This CDR3 has 11 amino acids. The CDR3 spells CASRSHNEQFF. In nucleotides, the CDR3 is TGTGCCAGCAGAAGCCACAATGAGCAGTTCTTC.